This is a list of T cell receptor beta chains from one sample in a study of shared clonotypes between healthy human individuals. The method was immunoSEQ multiplex PCR; TCRdb's version includes in-frame clones alone and lacks a portion of them. The repertoire holds hundreds of thousands of clones, with just over 95% as singletons. Sample: naive CD8+ T cells sorted from blood. The receptors shown here come from a man aged 25-45 years in good health. Each CDR3 is given with its conserved first and last residue. Fields, in order: CDR3 protein, CDR3 DNA, D gene, V gene, J gene, clone size. D genes are given only for firm matches. For some rows the clone size is stated as once, few or many, or as a class when expanded; others skip it.

CDR3 protein: CASSQGILNTEAFF
CDR3 DNA: TGCGCCAGCAGCCAAGGAATATTGAACACTGAAGCTTTCTTT
D gene: .
V gene: TRBV4-3
J gene: TRBJ1-1
clone size: .

CDR3 protein: CSVEIRDRDSYEQYF
CDR3 DNA: TGCAGCGTTGAAATTCGGGACCGGGACAGTTACGAGCAGTACTTC
D gene: TRBD1
V gene: TRBV29-1
J gene: TRBJ2-7
clone size: .

CDR3 protein: CSVGKRGVAHYEQYF
CDR3 DNA: TGCAGCGTTGGGAAAAGGGGGGTCGCACACTACGAGCAGTACTTC
D gene: .
V gene: TRBV29-1
J gene: TRBJ2-7
clone size: .

CDR3 protein: CASSLGTYMNTEAFF
CDR3 DNA: TGTGCCAGCAGCTTAGGGACATACATGAACACTGAAGCTTTCTTT
D gene: .
V gene: TRBV7-6
J gene: TRBJ1-1
clone size: .

CDR3 protein: CASRAGTGTEQYF
CDR3 DNA: TGTGCCAGCAGAGCCGGGACAGGGACCGAGCAGTACTTC
D gene: TRBD1
V gene: TRBV6-5
J gene: TRBJ2-7
clone size: .

CDR3 protein: CASSFEEKLFF
CDR3 DNA: TGTGCCAGCAGTTTCGAAGAAAAACTGTTTTTT
D gene: .
V gene: TRBV6-5
J gene: TRBJ1-4
clone size: .

CDR3 protein: CASSLGGADQETQYF
CDR3 DNA: TGCGCCAGCAGCTTGGGGGGCGCAGATCAAGAGACCCAGTACTTC
D gene: .
V gene: TRBV5-1
J gene: TRBJ2-5
clone size: .

CDR3 protein: CASSLDRGPLYEQYF
CDR3 DNA: TGTGCCAGCAGCCTGGACAGGGGACCACTCTACGAGCAGTACTTC
D gene: TRBD1
V gene: TRBV28
J gene: TRBJ2-7
clone size: .

CDR3 protein: CASRVYGGGYTF
CDR3 DNA: TGTGCCAGCAGAGTCTACGGAGGTGGCTACACCTTC
D gene: .
V gene: TRBV28
J gene: TRBJ1-2
clone size: once

CDR3 protein: CASSLLDRTGEQYF
CDR3 DNA: TGTGCCAGCAGTCTGTTGGACCGCACAGGCGAGCAGTACTTC
D gene: .
V gene: TRBV27
J gene: TRBJ2-7
clone size: .

CDR3 protein: CASSLAGGRYEQYF
CDR3 DNA: TGTGCCAGCAGCTTGGCCGGGGGGCGGTACGAGCAGTACTTC
D gene: .
V gene: TRBV5-6
J gene: TRBJ2-7
clone size: .

CDR3 protein: CASSQDMIGTAEAGANVLTF
CDR3 DNA: TGCGCCAGCAGCCAAGATATGATCGGGACAGCTGAGGCTGGGGCCAACGTCCTGACTTTC
D gene: TRBD1
V gene: TRBV4-1
J gene: TRBJ2-6
clone size: .

CDR3 protein: CASSWIDSAIPKNTDTQYF
CDR3 DNA: TGCGCCAGCAGCTGGATCGACAGTGCCATACCAAAAAACACAGATACGCAGTATTTT
D gene: .
V gene: TRBV5-1
J gene: TRBJ2-3
clone size: .

CDR3 protein: CASSFPGAHYGYTF
CDR3 DNA: TGTGCCAGCAGCTTCCCAGGGGCCCACTATGGCTACACCTTC
D gene: .
V gene: TRBV7-9
J gene: TRBJ1-2
clone size: .

CDR3 protein: CASSLSPGGGGYNEQFF
CDR3 DNA: TGCGCCAGCAGCCTCTCTCCGGGGGGCGGCGGCTACAATGAGCAGTTCTTC
D gene: .
V gene: TRBV4-1
J gene: TRBJ2-1
clone size: .

CDR3 protein: CASSPTNYPGDYGYTF
CDR3 DNA: TGTGCCAGCAGCCCCACAAATTATCCGGGCGACTATGGCTACACCTTC
D gene: .
V gene: TRBV11-2
J gene: TRBJ1-2
clone size: .

CDR3 protein: CASSLGYNEQFF
CDR3 DNA: TGTGCCAGCAGTCTAGGGTACAATGAGCAGTTCTTC
D gene: .
V gene: TRBV7-2
J gene: TRBJ2-1
clone size: .

CDR3 protein: CASSVNGEKQETQYF
CDR3 DNA: TGTGCCAGCAGCGTAAATGGTGAAAAACAAGAGACCCAGTACTTC
D gene: .
V gene: TRBV9
J gene: TRBJ2-5
clone size: .

CDR3 protein: CASSEGLALQETQYF
CDR3 DNA: TGTGCCAGCAGTGAGGGGCTAGCGTTACAAGAGACCCAGTACTTC
D gene: .
V gene: TRBV6-1
J gene: TRBJ2-5
clone size: .

CDR3 protein: CASSSDPTDTQYF
CDR3 DNA: TGTGCCAGCAGTTCCGATCCCACAGATACGCAGTATTTT
D gene: .
V gene: TRBV27
J gene: TRBJ2-3
clone size: .

CDR3 protein: CASSAAPNSDRGENQETQYF
CDR3 DNA: TGTGCCAGCAGCGCAGCGCCGAACTCCGACAGGGGGGAAAACCAAGAGACCCAGTACTTC
D gene: TRBD1
V gene: TRBV7-8
J gene: TRBJ2-5
clone size: .

CDR3 protein: CASSLEPTDTQYF
CDR3 DNA: TGTGCCAGCAGCTTAGAGCCCACAGATACGCAGTATTTT
D gene: .
V gene: TRBV7-9
J gene: TRBJ2-3
clone size: .

CDR3 protein: CASSLFSTDRAHEQYF
CDR3 DNA: TGTGCCAGCAGCTTATTTTCAACTGACAGGGCCCACGAGCAGTACTTC
D gene: TRBD1
V gene: TRBV7-9
J gene: TRBJ2-7
clone size: .

CDR3 protein: CAWSPIAASTDTQYF
CDR3 DNA: TGTGCCTGGAGCCCCATAGCGGCTAGCACAGATACGCAGTATTTT
D gene: .
V gene: TRBV30
J gene: TRBJ2-3
clone size: .

CDR3 protein: CASSETKTSARLFSYNEQFF
CDR3 DNA: TGTGCCAGCAGCGAAACGAAGACTAGCGCGAGACTTTTCTCCTACAATGAGCAGTTCTTC
D gene: TRBD2
V gene: TRBV9
J gene: TRBJ2-1
clone size: .

CDR3 protein: CASSLIVGRDLYF
CDR3 DNA: TGTGCCAGCAGCTTAATTGTGGGGAGGGACTTGTACTTC
D gene: TRBD2
V gene: TRBV11-2
J gene: TRBJ2-7
clone size: .

CDR3 protein: CASSQVTGEGGQPQHF
CDR3 DNA: TGCGCCAGCAGCCAAGTGACAGGCGAGGGCGGTCAGCCCCAGCATTTT
D gene: .
V gene: TRBV4-1
J gene: TRBJ1-5
clone size: .

CDR3 protein: CASSLGQGRHNEQFF
CDR3 DNA: TGTGCCAGCAGCTTGGGACAGGGGCGCCACAATGAGCAGTTCTTC
D gene: TRBD1
V gene: TRBV5-6
J gene: TRBJ2-1
clone size: .

CDR3 protein: CASSLQGGSAQHF
CDR3 DNA: TGTGCCAGCAGTTTACAGGGTGGTTCGGCCCAGCATTTT
D gene: .
V gene: TRBV28
J gene: TRBJ1-5
clone size: .

CDR3 protein: CASTLLDRAYGYTF
CDR3 DNA: TGTGCCAGCACCCTCCTCGACAGAGCCTATGGCTACACCTTC
D gene: .
V gene: TRBV28
J gene: TRBJ1-2
clone size: .

CDR3 protein: CASSYESQSNYGYTF
CDR3 DNA: TGCGCCAGCAGCTACGAATCACAGTCCAACTATGGCTACACCTTC
D gene: .
V gene: TRBV5-1
J gene: TRBJ1-2
clone size: .

CDR3 protein: CASSQVGPAKNIQYF
CDR3 DNA: TGTGCCAGCAGCCAAGTAGGGCCAGCCAAAAACATTCAGTACTTC
D gene: .
V gene: TRBV14
J gene: TRBJ2-4
clone size: .

CDR3 protein: CASNGYSYNEQFF
CDR3 DNA: TGCGCCAGCAACGGATACTCCTACAATGAGCAGTTCTTC
D gene: .
V gene: TRBV5-1
J gene: TRBJ2-1
clone size: once

CDR3 protein: CASSFSNQETQYF
CDR3 DNA: TGTGCTAGCAGCTTTAGCAACCAAGAGACCCAGTACTTC
D gene: .
V gene: TRBV7-7
J gene: TRBJ2-5
clone size: .

CDR3 protein: CASSPKGLANHEQYF
CDR3 DNA: TGCGCCAGCAGCCCCAAAGGGCTAGCCAACCACGAGCAGTACTTC
D gene: .
V gene: TRBV5-1
J gene: TRBJ2-7
clone size: .

CDR3 protein: CASSLAGQTIYNEQFF
CDR3 DNA: TGTGCCAGCAGCTTGGCCGGGCAGACAATATACAATGAGCAGTTCTTC
D gene: .
V gene: TRBV5-4
J gene: TRBJ2-1
clone size: .

CDR3 protein: CASSALRGSSYEQYF
CDR3 DNA: TGTGCCAGCAGCGCCTTACGGGGATCCTCCTACGAGCAGTACTTC
D gene: .
V gene: TRBV11-2
J gene: TRBJ2-7
clone size: once

CDR3 protein: CARSLVRLAGGSNTGELFF
CDR3 DNA: TGTGCCAGAAGCTTGGTCCGACTAGCGGGAGGCTCGAACACCGGGGAGCTGTTTTTT
D gene: TRBD2
V gene: TRBV5-3
J gene: TRBJ2-2
clone size: once

CDR3 protein: CASSHPGLEAFF
CDR3 DNA: TGCGCCAGCAGCCATCCGGGCCTCGAAGCTTTCTTT
D gene: .
V gene: TRBV4-1
J gene: TRBJ1-1
clone size: .

CDR3 protein: CASSQDRLAKFYEQYF
CDR3 DNA: TGCGCCAGCAGCCAAGATCGACTAGCCAAATTCTACGAGCAGTACTTC
D gene: TRBD2
V gene: TRBV4-1
J gene: TRBJ2-7
clone size: .

CDR3 protein: CASSSQGSGTEAFF
CDR3 DNA: TGTGCCAGCAGTTCCCAGGGGTCGGGCACTGAAGCTTTCTTT
D gene: .
V gene: TRBV6-6
J gene: TRBJ1-1
clone size: .

CDR3 protein: CASSQESRTEVPYF
CDR3 DNA: TGCGCCAGCAGCCAAGAGTCACGGACCGAGGTCCCGTACTTC
D gene: .
V gene: TRBV4-1
J gene: TRBJ2-7
clone size: .

CDR3 protein: CASRDRGGRILVRETQYF
CDR3 DNA: TGCGCCAGCAGGGATCGCGGGGGGCGCATTCTAGTTCGGGAGACCCAGTACTTC
D gene: TRBD2
V gene: TRBV10-2
J gene: TRBJ2-5
clone size: .

CDR3 protein: CASSLGPTGDTQYF
CDR3 DNA: TGTGCTAGCAGCTTAGGACCTACTGGGGATACGCAGTATTTT
D gene: .
V gene: TRBV7-7
J gene: TRBJ2-3
clone size: .

CDR3 protein: CSIVYQGIDNEQFF
CDR3 DNA: TGCAGCATTGTATATCAGGGGATTGACAATGAGCAGTTCTTC
D gene: .
V gene: TRBV29-1
J gene: TRBJ2-1
clone size: .

CDR3 protein: CANPGSYSNQPQHF
CDR3 DNA: TGTGCCAACCCCGGGAGCTATAGCAATCAGCCCCAGCATTTT
D gene: .
V gene: TRBV2
J gene: TRBJ1-5
clone size: .

CDR3 protein: CASSLSFPDNEQFF
CDR3 DNA: TGTGCCAGCAGCCTGAGTTTCCCCGACAATGAGCAGTTCTTC
D gene: .
V gene: TRBV7-2
J gene: TRBJ2-1
clone size: .

CDR3 protein: CASSTYPGGGLSSYNEQFF
CDR3 DNA: TGTGCCAGCAGTACTTACCCCGGAGGTGGACTGAGCTCCTACAATGAGCAGTTCTTC
D gene: .
V gene: TRBV28
J gene: TRBJ2-1
clone size: .

CDR3 protein: CATSSGLSSYEQYF
CDR3 DNA: TGTGCCACCAGCTCGGGGCTGAGCTCCTACGAGCAGTACTTC
D gene: .
V gene: TRBV15
J gene: TRBJ2-7
clone size: .